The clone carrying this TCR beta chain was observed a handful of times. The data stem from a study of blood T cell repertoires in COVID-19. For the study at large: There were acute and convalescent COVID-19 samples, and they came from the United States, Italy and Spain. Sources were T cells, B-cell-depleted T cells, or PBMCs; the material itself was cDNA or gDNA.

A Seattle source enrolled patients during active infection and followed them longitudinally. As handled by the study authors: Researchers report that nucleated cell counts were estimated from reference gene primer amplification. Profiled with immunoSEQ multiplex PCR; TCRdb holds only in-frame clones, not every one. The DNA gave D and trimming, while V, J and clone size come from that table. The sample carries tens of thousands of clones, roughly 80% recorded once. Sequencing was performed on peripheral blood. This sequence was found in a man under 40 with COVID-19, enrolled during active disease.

CDR3 in amino acids: CATSDYSTSGRRNEQFF. The CDR3 bases are TGTGCCACCAGTGACTATTCCACTAGCGGGAGACGGAATGAGCAGTTCTTC. The rearrangement links TRBV24-1 to TRBJ2-1, with 11 bases fitting TRBD2. There are 17 residues in the CDR3. The trim removed 4 bases at V and 7 bases at J, leaving 11 bases unmatched. The germline V gene has CDR1 KGHDR and CDR2 SFDVKD.